The 20 T cell receptor beta chains reported below all come from one sample, sequenced in a study of T cell responses to AZD1222 COVID-19 vaccine. Measured with immunoSEQ multiplex PCR; TCRdb has only the in-frame clones, and not every one. Here the sample spans approximately 150,000 clones, 88% being singletons. The starting material was peripheral blood, obtained on day 0 of MenACWY control vaccination. The receptors were sampled from an adult in good health.

V and J are TRBV7-2 and TRBJ1-1; D possibly corresponds to TRBD1 (5 bases). The V gene lost 6 bases and the J gene lost 8 bases, with 10 bases spanning the gap. Germline V lookup: CDR1 SGHTA, CDR2 FQGNSA. The CDR3 sequence is 11 residues long. CDR3 bases: TGTGCCAGCAGTCCGAACAGGGAAGCTTTCTTT. It encodes CASSPNREAFF.

The rearrangement links TRBV6-4 to TRBJ2-2; 8 nucleotides line up with TRBD2. Germline V gene data show CDR1 as MRHNA and CDR2 as SNTAGT. The CDR3 spans 14 residues. With V trimmed by 2 bases and J by 4 bases, 0 bases remained unmatched. The CDR3 region is CASSDGTSTGELFF. The CDR3 bases are TGTGCCAGCAGTGACGGGACTAGCACCGGGGAGCTGTTTTTT.

The rearrangement joins TRBV12-5 to TRBJ1-1, with D possibly matching TRBD1 (5 bases). Germline V lookup: CDR1 LGHNT, CDR2 FRNRAP. Trimming pared 8 bases from V and 6 bases from J, leaving 13 bases between. The CDR3 runs 12 residues. The CDR3 region has the DNA TGTGCTAGTCGTGGGGGTTGGGCTGAAGCTTTCTTT. As protein: CASRGGWAEAFF. Full variable domain (outside the CDR3, taken from reference TRBV12-5 and TRBJ1-1): DARVTQTPRHKVTEMGQEVTMRCQPILGHNTVFWYRQTMMQGLELLAYFRNRAPLDDSGMPKDRFSAEMPDATLATLKIQPSEPRDSAVYFCASRGGWAEAFFGQGTRLTVV.

The chain links TRBV10-2 to TRBJ2-5; no reliable D call. This CDR3 has 12 residues. Germline-derived CDR1 and CDR2 are WSHSY and SAAADI. Trimming removed 3 bases at V and 9 bases at J, with 11 bases between. For the CDR3, the DNA is TGCGCCAGCAGTGAAGGATGGATGGCCCAGTACTTC. Amino acid sequence: CASSEGWMAQYF.

V usage is TRBV29-1 and J usage is TRBJ2-5; D not resolved. CDR1 SQVTM and CDR2 ANQGSEA come from the germline V gene. V lost 7 bases to trimming and J lost 2 bases, with 14 bases between them. The CDR3 contains 13 residues. The CDR3 is CSARKNSQETQYF. The DNA of the CDR3 is TGCAGCGCCCGCAAGAACTCTCAAGAGACCCAGTACTTC.

The genes are TRBV2 and TRBJ1-4, with D possibly being TRBD1 (5 bases). Trimming shortened V by 6 bases and J by 5 bases, and 13 bases separated the two germline ends. Germline lookup yields CDR1 SNHLY and CDR2 FYNNEI. CDR3 length equals 14 residues. The CDR3 loop is CASRGTDLNEKLFF. CDR3 DNA: TGTGCCAGCAGGGGGACTGACCTGAATGAAAAACTGTTTTTT.

Details on this clone: The same CDR3 arises from other DNA sequences in this sample as well. The V and J genes are TRBV5-1 and TRBJ1-5; 7 bases map to TRBD1. The length of the CDR3 is 15 residues. V lost 0 bases to trimming and J lost 2 bases; unmatched junction nucleotides: 2. Germline V gives CDR1 SGHRS, CDR2 YFSETQ. The CDR3 DNA reads TGCGCCAGCAGCTTGGAAGGGGGCGGCAATCAGCCCCAGCATTTT. This gives the protein CASSLEGGGNQPQHF.

V usage is TRBV5-4 and J usage is TRBJ1-3; 7 bases are shared with TRBD1. The germline CDR1 and CDR2 sequences are SGHNT and YYREEE (reference sequence). The CDR3 is 17 amino acids. V dropped 8 bases and J dropped 0; count of bases not matched to a gene: 14. The CDR3 bases are TGTGCCAGATTGAACAGGGGACTCTTATTCTCTGGAAACACCATATATTTT. It specifies CARLNRGLLFSGNTIYF.

The CDR3 DNA reads as TGTGCCAGCAGTTACGGTCAGGCCGTCTGGGGCTACACCTTC. As protein: CASSYGQAVWGYTF. The rearrangement links TRBV6-5 to TRBJ1-2; D gene uncertain. V lost 2 bases and J 8 bases, leaving 15 bases between the germline ends. CDR1 is MNHEY, CDR2 SVGAGI, per germline. The CDR3 runs 14 residues.

The chain uses TRBV28 and TRBJ1-5, with TRBD1 matching over 10 bases. The junction had 1 base not matched to a gene; V was cut back by 2 bases and J by 0 bases. The V gene's germline CDR1 is MDHEN and CDR2 SYDVKM. This CDR3 is 16 amino acids long. CDR3 sequence reads: CASSLRTGGSNQPQHF. Written as DNA, the CDR3 is TGTGCCAGCAGTTTACGGACAGGGGGTAGCAATCAGCCCCAGCATTTT.

The chain couples TRBV11-3 to TRBJ2-5; 10 nucleotides align to TRBD2. Germline V gene lookup returns CDR1 SGHNT and CDR2 YENEEA. The CDR3 length is 16 residues. Trimming took 1 base from V and 5 from J; bases not matched to a gene: 7. CDR3 region: CASSLGLAGVGETQYF. As DNA, the CDR3 is TGTGCCAGCAGCTTAGGGCTAGCGGGAGTAGGTGAGACCCAGTACTTC.

This clone occurred once. The chain combines TRBV2 with TRBJ1-2; TRBD1 matches at 9 bases. CDR1 and CDR2 (germline): SNHLY, FYNNEI. This CDR3 has 15 amino acids. J gave up 3 bases and V 2 bases, and 4 bases lay outside the gene matches. The chain's CDR3 is CASSEYRGLYYGYTF. The CDR3 DNA is TGTGCCAGCAGTGAATACAGGGGGCTATACTATGGCTACACCTTC.

The chain is built from TRBV5-1 and TRBJ2-4; 9 bases line up with TRBD1. The ends lost 5 bases at V and 5 bases at J; junction bases unmatched: 8. CDR3 length: 15 amino acids. From germline, CDR1 is SGHRS and CDR2 YFSETQ. The CDR3 protein is CASRRTGAGENIQYF. Here the CDR3 DNA reads TGCGCCAGCAGGAGGACAGGGGCGGGGGAAAACATTCAGTACTTC. Full variable domain (rest looked up from reference TRBV5-1 and TRBJ2-4): KAGVTQTPRYLIKTRGQQVTLSCSPISGHRSVSWYQQTPGQGLQFLFEYFSETQRNKGNFPGRFSGRQFSNSRSEMNVSTLELGDSALYLCASRRTGAGENIQYFGAGTRLSVL.

The genes are TRBV19 and TRBJ1-5, with D uncertain. Trimming shortened V by 5 bases and J by 0 bases, and 8 bases separated the two germline ends. Germline V gene lookup returns CDR1 LNHDA and CDR2 SQIVND (reference sequence). The CDR3 extends over 14 amino acids. The DNA of the CDR3 is TGTGCCAGTAGTTGGGTTTATAGCAATCAGCCCCAGCATTTT. It translates to CASSWVYSNQPQHF.

V is TRBV28 and J is TRBJ1-6; TRBD1 agrees at 7 bases. In germline, CDR1 is MDHEN, CDR2 SYDVKM. The CDR3 totals 14 residues. Losses at the gene ends were 1 base for V and 8 bases for J; bases not matched to a gene: 2. The CDR3 loop is CASSLLQGDSPLHF. CDR3 nucleotides: TGTGCCAGCAGTTTATTGCAGGGGGATTCACCCCTCCACTTT.

The V and J genes are TRBV19 and TRBJ2-2, with no clear D. The V and J ends lost 3 bases and 5 bases respectively, with 7 bases between them. The CDR3 is 13 residues long. Germline loops: CDR1 LNHDA, CDR2 SQIVND (reference sequence). DNA of the CDR3: TGTGCCAGTAGTATTATTCCAACCGGGGAGCTGTTTTTT. It encodes CASSIIPTGELFF.

The chain recombines TRBV19 with TRBJ1-1; D unresolved. Between the trimmed V and J ends, which lost 4 bases and 0 bases, there was a span of 12 bases. This CDR3 spans 15 amino acids. From germline, CDR1 is LNHDA and CDR2 SQIVND (reference sequence). This CDR3 is CASSNPGGLNTEAFF. CDR3 nucleotide sequence: TGTGCCAGTAGTAATCCGGGTGGGCTGAACACTGAAGCTTTCTTT.

This sequence joins TRBV12-3 or TRBV12-4 and TRBJ1-2, with D maybe TRBD1 (6 bases). Trimming left V 6 bases short and J 4 bases short, with 12 bases between. The CDR3 length is 13 residues. The CDR3 here is CASSPDRTYGYTF. Written as DNA, the CDR3 is TGTGCCAGCAGCCCTGACAGGACCTATGGCTACACCTTC.

This sequence joins TRBV5-6 and TRBJ2-6; no definite D call. Deletions cut 0 bases from V and 3 bases from J, with 4 bases between. Germline V lookup: CDR1 SGHDT, CDR2 YYEEEE. This CDR3 region has 14 residues. The DNA of the CDR3 is TGTGCCAGCAGCTTGGGCCTTGGGGCCAACGTCCTGACTTTC. This encodes CASSLGLGANVLTF.

This chain's CDR3 is CASRLYRDLSYEQYF. Here the CDR3 DNA reads TGTGCCAGCAGGTTATACCGGGACCTCTCCTACGAGCAGTACTTC. This chain connects TRBV11-2 to TRBJ2-7; D might be TRBD1 or TRBD2, each matching 5 bases. Germline CDR1 SGHAT, CDR2 FQNNGV. The length of the CDR3 is 15 residues. Trimming pared 6 bases from V and 0 bases from J, leaving 15 bases between.